This T cell receptor beta chain was retrieved from a study of T cells in narcolepsy (dated by TCRdb to the late 2010s). As for the study more broadly: Patients with narcolepsy type 1 or type 2 (NT1, NT2) and healthy control donors were enrolled in the study. Autoreactive T cells targeting hypocretin neuron self-antigens (hypocretin, TRIB2) were sought in narcolepsy patients, and TCR Vbeta sequencing was used to track clonotypes in blood and CSF.

For TCR Vbeta sequencing, memory CD4+ T cells were sorted ex vivo from the peripheral blood of narcolepsy patients and healthy controls. The library relied on the immunoSEQ multiplex PCR assay. Sourced from immuneACCESS, this table was stored by TCRdb with only in-frame sequences that have V and J called. A share of the clones is absent; for the studies checked, an unresolved V gene accounts for under half, and the remainder has no known explanation. The sample contains approximately 32,000 clones, around 87% of them found a single time. The top ten constitute about 0.8% of the sample. As concerns this clone: Its antigen is currently not known. Per-nucleotide qualities are absent, and no much larger clonotype sits a single base away.

Paper-wide results and their limitations: According to the report, autoreactive clonotypes were detected serially in the blood of the same patients and of different patients, but not in healthy controls. Plots comparing CSF and blood CD4+ T cell clonotypes from the same patient highlighted HCRT-specific and TRIB2-specific autoreactive clonotypes. Patients and controls had comparable numbers of sequenced blood memory CD4+ clonotypes, averaging about 37,000 and 33,000, respectively. No sequences matching autoreactive T cell clones were contained in some blood memory CD4+ repertoires from patients and controls.

CDR1 and CDR2 (SGHRS, YFSETQ) derive from the germline V gene. From the cysteine up to the phenylalanine, the CDR3 has a length of 13 residues. Left in the record is the CDR3 DNA by itself, 39 bases read in frame from the first base. V and J lose 0 bases and 2 bases, and a span of 6 bases separates them. The origin of this receptor is a human donor with narcolepsy. The sequence joins TRBV5-1 to TRBJ2-7, with an unclear D gene assignment. Sequencing was done on a sample of CD45RA- memory CD4+ T cells from PBMCs. In light of the paper, this sample's cell subset or site label describes: memory T cells sorted ex vivo from peripheral blood. The encoded CDR3 is CASSLEGTYEQYF. The DNA sequence reads TGCGCCAGCAGCTTGGAGGGAACCTACGAGCAGTACTTC.